Listed below are T cell receptor beta chains from one sample, sequenced in a study of Ad26.COV2.S vaccination and SARS-CoV-2 variants. Profiling relied on immunoSEQ multiplex PCR, and the TCRdb table lists in-frame clones only, not all of them. The repertoire consists of more than 120,000 clones, with 86% occurring once and the leading ten covering approximately 5%. This material consisted of peripheral blood, taken after recovery from COVID-19. The receptors come from a human donor who had recovered from COVID-19. Both conserved end residues are part of each CDR3. Fields, in order: clone size, V gene, D gene, J gene, CDR3 protein, CDR3 DNA. The D gene is left open where the match is weak. The listing skips clone size in some rows; elsewhere it reads once, few, many or a size class.

size: NA
V: TRBV28
D: NA
J: TRBJ2-7
CDR3: CASSLQGRSYEQYF
DNA: TGTGCCAGCAGTTTACAGGGGAGGTCCTACGAGCAGTACTTC

size: NA
V: TRBV5-6
D: NA
J: TRBJ1-3
CDR3: CASSSTTSGNTIYF
DNA: TGTGCCAGCAGCTCGACGACATCGGGAAACACCATATATTTT

size: NA
V: TRBV6-2/TRBV6-3
D: TRBD1
J: TRBJ1-1
CDR3: CASSYPTGNGVANTEAFF
DNA: TGTGCCAGCAGTTACCCGACAGGGAATGGCGTGGCGAACACTGAAGCTTTCTTT

size: NA
V: TRBV30
D: NA
J: TRBJ2-5
CDR3: CACHRDNQETQYF
DNA: TGTGCCTGTCATAGGGACAACCAAGAGACCCAGTACTTC

size: NA
V: TRBV5-1
D: NA
J: TRBJ2-6
CDR3: CASSLVAGANVLTF
DNA: TGCGCCAGCAGCTTAGTAGCCGGGGCCAACGTCCTGACTTTC

size: NA
V: TRBV7-2
D: TRBD2
J: TRBJ2-3
CDR3: CASSSAAGGGITDTQYF
DNA: TGTGCCAGCAGCTCCGCCGCGGGGGGGGGTATCACAGATACGCAGTATTTT

size: NA
V: TRBV5-1
D: NA
J: TRBJ1-6
CDR3: CASSGWDIYNSPLHF
DNA: TGCGCCAGCAGCGGGTGGGACATCTATAATTCACCCCTCCACTTT

size: few
V: TRBV11-2
D: TRBD1
J: TRBJ2-3
CDR3: CASSIGQGADTQYF
DNA: TGTGCCAGCAGCATTGGACAGGGGGCGGATACGCAGTATTTT

size: NA
V: TRBV2
D: TRBD1
J: TRBJ2-1
CDR3: CASSGQGARNEQFF
DNA: TGTGCCAGCAGTGGACAGGGGGCGCGGAATGAGCAGTTCTTC

size: NA
V: TRBV9
D: TRBD2
J: TRBJ2-3
CDR3: CASSAKLAGGGTDTQYF
DNA: TGTGCCAGCAGTGCAAAACTAGCGGGGGGCGGCACAGATACGCAGTATTTT

size: NA
V: TRBV6-1
D: NA
J: TRBJ2-3
CDR3: CASSEADLNTDTQYF
DNA: TGTGCCAGCAGTGAAGCCGACCTAAACACAGATACGCAGTATTTT

size: NA
V: TRBV2
D: NA
J: TRBJ1-5
CDR3: CASKSALIQPQHF
DNA: TGTGCCAGCAAGAGCGCCCTGATCCAGCCCCAGCATTTT

size: NA
V: TRBV11-2
D: NA
J: TRBJ2-2
CDR3: CASSQGWGYTGELFF
DNA: TGTGCCAGCAGTCAGGGATGGGGCTACACCGGGGAGCTGTTTTTT

size: NA
V: TRBV5-1
D: TRBD2
J: TRBJ2-1
CDR3: CASSLVGAGNEQFF
DNA: TGCGCCAGCAGCTTGGTTGGAGCGGGGAATGAGCAGTTCTTC

size: NA
V: TRBV19
D: NA
J: TRBJ2-1
CDR3: CASSFPTDSRSYNEQFF
DNA: TGTGCCAGTAGTTTCCCGACAGATAGTCGCTCCTACAATGAGCAGTTCTTC

size: NA
V: TRBV28
D: TRBD1
J: TRBJ1-4
CDR3: CASSLRTGGRSGTNEKLFF
DNA: TGTGCCAGCAGTTTACGCACAGGGGGCCGGTCCGGCACTAATGAAAAACTGTTTTTT

size: few
V: TRBV11-2
D: NA
J: TRBJ1-2
CDR3: CASSLSYLYGYTF
DNA: TGTGCCAGCAGCCTCTCTTATCTCTATGGCTACACCTTC

size: NA
V: TRBV6-5
D: NA
J: TRBJ1-2
CDR3: CASSSGRAGYTF
DNA: TGTGCCAGCAGTTCTGGGCGCGCGGGCTACACCTTC

size: NA
V: TRBV7-9
D: TRBD1
J: TRBJ1-4
CDR3: CASSLGQGDEKLFF
DNA: TGTGCCAGCAGCCTCGGACAGGGAGATGAAAAACTGTTTTTT

size: NA
V: TRBV30
D: NA
J: TRBJ1-2
CDR3: CACPAHVGGYTF
DNA: TGTGCCTGTCCCGCGCACGTGGGGGGCTACACCTTC

size: NA
V: TRBV29-1
D: NA
J: TRBJ2-6
CDR3: CSDSGQPISGANVLTF
DNA: TGCAGCGACTCTGGGCAGCCGATCTCTGGGGCCAACGTCCTGACTTTC

size: NA
V: TRBV9
D: NA
J: TRBJ2-6
CDR3: CASSDSEAGANVLTF
DNA: TGTGCCAGCAGCGATTCGGAGGCTGGGGCCAACGTCCTGACTTTC

size: NA
V: TRBV11-2
D: NA
J: TRBJ1-3
CDR3: CASSPPGAGNTIYF
DNA: TGTGCCAGCAGCCCGCCGGGGGCTGGAAACACCATATATTTT

size: NA
V: TRBV28
D: TRBD1
J: TRBJ1-1
CDR3: CASSLDREWTEAFF
DNA: TGTGCCAGCAGTTTGGACAGGGAATGGACTGAAGCTTTCTTT

size: once
V: TRBV4-1
D: TRBD2
J: TRBJ2-7
CDR3: CASSQGAGAYEQYF
DNA: TGCGCCAGCAGCCAAGGGGCGGGGGCCTACGAGCAGTACTTC

size: NA
V: TRBV18
D: NA
J: TRBJ2-1
CDR3: CASSPSQSYNEQFF
DNA: TGTGCCAGCTCACCCTCCCAGTCATACAATGAGCAGTTCTTC

size: NA
V: TRBV2
D: NA
J: TRBJ1-1
CDR3: CASKQWTDMNTEAFF
DNA: TGTGCCAGCAAGCAGTGGACAGACATGAACACTGAAGCTTTCTTT

size: few
V: TRBV6-2/TRBV6-3
D: TRBD1
J: TRBJ1-6
CDR3: CASSYPQGESAPLHF
DNA: TGTGCCAGCAGTTACCCACAGGGGGAGTCGGCACCCCTCCACTTT

size: NA
V: TRBV5-4
D: NA
J: TRBJ2-7
CDR3: CASSRTGEVYF
DNA: TGTGCCAGCAGCCGAACAGGGGAGGTGTACTTC

size: NA
V: TRBV7-8
D: TRBD2
J: TRBJ2-7
CDR3: CASSRGLAGALGQYF
DNA: TGTGCCAGCAGCCGAGGACTAGCGGGGGCCCTAGGGCAGTACTTC

size: once
V: TRBV2
D: TRBD1
J: TRBJ1-5
CDR3: CASRAGTGGPSNQPQHF
DNA: TGTGCCAGCAGAGCTGGGACAGGGGGTCCTAGCAATCAGCCCCAGCATTTT

size: NA
V: TRBV19
D: NA
J: TRBJ1-2
CDR3: CASSIRPPNYGYTF
DNA: TGTGCCAGTAGTATTCGACCCCCTAACTATGGCTACACCTTC

size: once
V: TRBV30
D: NA
J: TRBJ1-3
CDR3: CAWSFGERSGNTIYF
DNA: TGTGCCTGGAGTTTCGGAGAGCGCTCTGGAAACACCATATATTTT

size: NA
V: TRBV25-1
D: NA
J: TRBJ1-5
CDR3: CASSGPGDRERNQPQHF
DNA: TGTGCCAGCAGCGGCCCAGGGGATAGGGAGCGCAATCAGCCCCAGCATTTT

size: NA
V: TRBV11-2
D: NA
J: TRBJ1-1
CDR3: CASSLDLGPRSEAFF
DNA: TGTGCCAGCAGCTTAGATCTCGGGCCCCGCTCGGAAGCTTTCTTT

size: NA
V: TRBV3-1/TRBV3-2
D: NA
J: TRBJ2-5
CDR3: CASSQEGQETQYF
DNA: TGTGCCAGCAGCCAAGAAGGGCAAGAGACCCAGTACTTC

size: NA
V: TRBV5-1
D: TRBD1
J: TRBJ1-6
CDR3: CASSPGQGLQNSPLHF
DNA: TGCGCCAGCAGCCCGGGACAGGGCCTGCAAAATTCACCCCTCCACTTT

size: once
V: TRBV9
D: NA
J: TRBJ2-5
CDR3: CASSVGQGSQDTQYF
DNA: TGTGCCAGCAGCGTAGGGCAGGGCTCCCAAGACACCCAGTACTTC

size: NA
V: TRBV24-1
D: TRBD1
J: TRBJ2-7
CDR3: CATSDPLTGEKQYF
DNA: TGTGCCACCAGTGACCCTCTTACAGGGGAGAAGCAGTACTTC

size: NA
V: TRBV25-1
D: NA
J: TRBJ1-5
CDR3: CASSGAGNQPQHF
DNA: TGTGCCAGCAGTGGGGCCGGCAATCAGCCCCAGCATTTT

size: NA
V: TRBV19
D: NA
J: TRBJ1-1
CDR3: CASSKQGLEAFF
DNA: TGTGCCAGTAGTAAACAGGGCCTAGAAGCTTTCTTT

size: NA
V: TRBV27
D: NA
J: TRBJ1-2
CDR3: CASSPRGFLGYTF
DNA: TGTGCCAGCAGCCCTCGGGGGTTCCTTGGCTACACCTTC

size: NA
V: TRBV6-2/TRBV6-3
D: NA
J: TRBJ2-3
CDR3: CASSYSTLGGTDTQYF
DNA: TGTGCCAGCAGTTACTCGACTTTAGGTGGCACAGATACGCAGTATTTT

size: NA
V: TRBV7-6
D: TRBD1
J: TRBJ1-4
CDR3: CASSLGTATPEKLFF
DNA: TGTGCCAGCAGCTTGGGGACAGCAACCCCCGAGAAACTGTTTTTT

size: NA
V: TRBV6-5
D: NA
J: TRBJ1-3
CDR3: CASRGTSSGNTIYF
DNA: TGTGCCAGCAGGGGGACCTCCTCTGGAAACACCATATATTTT

size: NA
V: TRBV7-2
D: NA
J: TRBJ1-2
CDR3: CASSYGVGAGYTF
DNA: TGTGCCAGCAGCTATGGGGTAGGGGCTGGCTACACCTTC

size: few
V: TRBV7-9
D: NA
J: TRBJ2-7
CDR3: CASSLGAGFTYEQYF
DNA: TGTGCCAGCAGCTTAGGTGCGGGATTTACCTACGAGCAGTACTTC

size: NA
V: TRBV20-1
D: NA
J: TRBJ1-1
CDR3: CSARERLEAFF
DNA: TGCAGTGCTAGAGAAAGGCTTGAAGCTTTCTTT

size: NA
V: TRBV19
D: NA
J: TRBJ1-1
CDR3: CASSIGQYTEAFF
DNA: TGTGCCAGTAGTATCGGACAATACACTGAAGCTTTCTTT

size: NA
V: TRBV5-1
D: TRBD1
J: TRBJ1-1
CDR3: CASSLSGQPNTEAFF
DNA: TGCGCCAGCAGCTTGTCGGGACAGCCGAACACTGAAGCTTTCTTT

size: few
V: TRBV6-5
D: NA
J: TRBJ2-7
CDR3: CASSYSNRIYEQYF
DNA: TGTGCCAGCAGTTACTCGAACCGGATCTACGAGCAGTACTTC

size: NA
V: TRBV7-2
D: NA
J: TRBJ2-2
CDR3: CASSSPLDGELFF
DNA: TGTGCCAGCAGCTCCCCGTTAGACGGGGAGCTGTTTTTT

size: NA
V: TRBV28
D: NA
J: TRBJ1-5
CDR3: CASSPPHRNQPQHF
DNA: TGTGCCAGCAGCCCCCCCCACAGGAATCAGCCCCAGCATTTT